The rows below give T cell receptor beta chains drawn from one sample of a study of blood T cell repertoires in COVID-19. Sequenced by immunoSEQ multiplex PCR; TCRdb stores in-frame clones only, minus some. In the table there are fewer than 250,000 clones, about 86% of which are singletons. Sequencing input: peripheral blood. The receptors stem from a man in his fifties with active or convalescent COVID-19. Each CDR3 is given without its conserved first and last residue. The order of the fields is CDR3 length, V gene, D gene, CDR3 protein. A D gene is named only where the DNA matches it firmly.

length: 11
V: TRBV28
D: -
CDR3: ASIKGGSYGYT

length: 13
V: TRBV3-1/TRBV3-2
D: -
CDR3: ASSPTWPGGETQY

length: 11
V: TRBV30
D: -
CDR3: AWSGDNNQPQH

length: 13
V: TRBV6-5
D: TRBD1
CDR3: ASSRQGVPTGELF

length: 14
V: TRBV28
D: -
CDR3: ASSPGDLRGTYEQY

length: 11
V: TRBV18
D: -
CDR3: ASSTGLTDTQY

length: 11
V: TRBV18
D: TRBD2
CDR3: AGTSGTAYEQY

length: 16
V: TRBV27
D: TRBD2
CDR3: ASSFSAGGPREGGEQF

length: 18
V: TRBV27
D: TRBD1
CDR3: ASSSTATGGAPSSTDTQY

length: 12
V: TRBV20-1
D: -
CDR3: SASGSGWGGELF

length: 13
V: TRBV15
D: -
CDR3: ATSRDRGPYNEQF

length: 11
V: TRBV18
D: -
CDR3: ASSPSVNTEAF

length: 12
V: TRBV4-3
D: -
CDR3: ASSQVPVYNEQF

length: 12
V: TRBV3-1/TRBV3-2
D: -
CDR3: ASSQDLASYEQY

length: 12
V: TRBV19
D: -
CDR3: ASSSGVNTGELF

length: 10
V: TRBV29-1
D: TRBD1
CDR3: SARTGNTEAF

length: 12
V: TRBV2
D: -
CDR3: ASSEARLAYEQY

length: 14
V: TRBV6-5
D: TRBD2
CDR3: ASSYSLAGLAYEQY

length: 13
V: TRBV28
D: TRBD2
CDR3: ASSLASGNTDTQY

length: 11
V: TRBV7-2
D: -
CDR3: ASSLGAGLEAF

length: 16
V: TRBV6-1
D: TRBD2
CDR3: ASGEGGLADPFVETQY

length: 15
V: TRBV7-2
D: TRBD1
CDR3: ASSLQAGGDGGYGYT

length: 10
V: TRBV18
D: -
CDR3: ASSPSDEKLF

length: 13
V: TRBV24-1
D: -
CDR3: ATSEPGRYYNEQF

length: 13
V: TRBV28
D: -
CDR3: ASSFFGQGSYEQY

length: 15
V: TRBV6-2/TRBV6-3
D: TRBD2
CDR3: ASSYSVGRGTYNEQF

length: 11
V: TRBV11-3
D: -
CDR3: ASSPRGAYEQY

length: 11
V: TRBV19
D: -
CDR3: ASSLSPFTEAF

length: 15
V: TRBV5-4
D: TRBD2
CDR3: ASSGPGLATSTDTQY

length: 10
V: TRBV29-1
D: -
CDR3: SVLTGRYEQY

length: 12
V: TRBV28
D: TRBD1
CDR3: ASRLQGADEKLF

length: 11
V: TRBV6-5
D: -
CDR3: ASLEVPQNEQF